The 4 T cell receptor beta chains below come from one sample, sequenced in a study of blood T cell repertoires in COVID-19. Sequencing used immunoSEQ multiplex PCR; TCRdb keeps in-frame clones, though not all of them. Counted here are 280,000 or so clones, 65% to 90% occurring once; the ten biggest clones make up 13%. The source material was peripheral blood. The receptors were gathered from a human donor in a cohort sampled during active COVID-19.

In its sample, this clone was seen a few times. The CDR3 bases are TGTGCCAGAAGCTTTCACATGATTCCGCTCAATCAGCCCCAGCATTTT. It codes for CARSFHMIPLNQPQHF. V and J are TRBV5-3 and TRBJ1-5; D not resolved. TRBV5-3 is an open reading frame whose function is uncertain. Trimming took off 2 bases at V and 3 bases at J, with 15 bases between the two ends. This CDR3 has 16 amino acids.

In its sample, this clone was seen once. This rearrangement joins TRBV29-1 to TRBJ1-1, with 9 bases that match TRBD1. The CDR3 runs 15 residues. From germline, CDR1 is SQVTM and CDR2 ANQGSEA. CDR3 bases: TGCAGTGGCCGGACAGGGGCACTATCGAACACTGAAGCTTTCTTT. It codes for CSGRTGALSNTEAFF. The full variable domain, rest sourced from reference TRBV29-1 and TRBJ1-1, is SAVISQKPSRDICQRGTSLTIQCQVDSQVTMMFWYRQQPGQSLTLIATANQGSEATYESGFVIDKFPISRPNLTFSTLTVSNMSPEDSSIYLCSGRTGALSNTEAFFGQGTRLTVV.

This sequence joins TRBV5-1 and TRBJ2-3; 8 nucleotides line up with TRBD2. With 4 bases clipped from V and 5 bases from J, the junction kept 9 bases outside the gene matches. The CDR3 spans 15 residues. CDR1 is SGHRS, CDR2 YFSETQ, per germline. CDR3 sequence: CASSLPSGRGDTQYF. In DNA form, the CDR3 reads TGCGCCAGCAGCCTCCCCAGCGGGAGAGGAGATACGCAGTATTTT.

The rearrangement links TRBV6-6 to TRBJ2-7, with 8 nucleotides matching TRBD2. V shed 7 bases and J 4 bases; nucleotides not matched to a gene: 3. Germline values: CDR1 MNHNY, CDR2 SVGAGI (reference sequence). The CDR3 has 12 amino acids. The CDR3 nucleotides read TGTGCCAGCACGGCGGGGGGTTACGAGCAGTACTTC. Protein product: CASTAGGYEQYF.